There are a few counts of the clone carrying this T cell receptor (beta chain). This sample is part of a study of blood T cell repertoires in COVID-19. Across the whole study: Sources were T cells, B-cell-depleted T cells, or PBMCs; the material itself was cDNA or gDNA.

Ages ranged from roughly 18 to 95 years, with residence in 24 US areas. Germline CDR1 MNHEY, CDR2 SVGAGI. With 8 bases clipped from V and 5 bases from J, the junction kept 8 bases outside the gene matches. The CDR3 has 15 amino acids. Here immunoSEQ multiplex PCR was the method, and the copy in TCRdb shows in-frame clones only, minus some. The data contain about 280,000 clones, 90% of them singletons. The V and J genes are TRBV6-5 and TRBJ2-5; 13 nucleotides agree with TRBD2. This TCR derives from a woman aged 18-29 years with acute COVID-19. The material sequenced was PBMCs or T cells enriched from blood (not recorded which). As DNA, the CDR3 is TGTGCCAGCCGCGAACTAGCGGGAGGGCCCGAGACCCAGTACTTC. Translated, it gives CASRELAGGPETQYF.